The clone carrying this TCR beta chain was observed many times. Its specificity is not known. These data originate in a study of identical twins. Each CDR3 protein gets one entry after TCRdb re-called the 5' RACE reads with MiXCR. The sample shows fewer than 250,000 distinct CDR3 sequences, approximately 9% of them seen only once. General observations from the study: Weaker excess sharing between twins was seen in beta out-of-frame sequences. Abundant cord blood beta clonotypes carried fewer insertions; memory repertoires showed none.

Germline V gives CDR1 SGHRS, CDR2 YFSETQ. With 0 bases removed from V and 5 bases from J, the gap between germline ends came to 12 bases. The CDR3 sequence is 15 residues long. The V and J genes are TRBV5-1 and TRBJ2-1, with D perhaps matching TRBD1 (5 bases). Sequencing was performed on memory (CD45RO+) T cells sorted from blood. The sequence came from a woman aged 18 to 35 in good health. CDR3 region: CASSLDQGIHNEQFF. In nucleotides, the CDR3 is TGCGCCAGCAGCTTGGATCAGGGAATCCACAATGAGCAGTTCTTC.